The table lists the clone carrying this T cell receptor (beta chain) with a few counts. The antigen remains undetermined. The data are from a study of blood T cells in healthy people across ages. The wider study: Template switching captured about one barcoded beta molecule per two T cells. Whole-study results and caveats: Greater diversity and more naive CD4+ cells were seen in long-lived donors than in aged donors. Older age went with lower TCR beta diversity per million T cells, in a roughly linear way.

Total RNA, at least 5.5 micrograms per sample, was extracted from PBMCs. Alongside a J-beta primer mix, a sample-barcoded 5' primer served in a second PCR lasting about 7 to 12 cycles. TCRdb ran MiXCR on the 5' RACE reads and lists one entry per CDR3 protein. The sample consists of over 700,000 distinct CDR3 sequences, roughly 50% of them appearing once. Sequenced material: blood. The clonotype comes from a man older than 75 in good health.

Written as DNA, the CDR3 is TGTGCCATCAGTAACTCCCGGGACCCCGGGCGCTACACCTTC. Protein: CAISNSRDPGRYTF. The V call is TRBV10-3, the J call TRBJ1-2, with TRBD1 as a possible D gene (5 bases). CDR1 and CDR2 from the germline V gene are ENHRY and SYGVKD. The CDR3 runs 14 residues. Trimming removed 5 bases from V and 9 bases from J, with 19 bases in between.